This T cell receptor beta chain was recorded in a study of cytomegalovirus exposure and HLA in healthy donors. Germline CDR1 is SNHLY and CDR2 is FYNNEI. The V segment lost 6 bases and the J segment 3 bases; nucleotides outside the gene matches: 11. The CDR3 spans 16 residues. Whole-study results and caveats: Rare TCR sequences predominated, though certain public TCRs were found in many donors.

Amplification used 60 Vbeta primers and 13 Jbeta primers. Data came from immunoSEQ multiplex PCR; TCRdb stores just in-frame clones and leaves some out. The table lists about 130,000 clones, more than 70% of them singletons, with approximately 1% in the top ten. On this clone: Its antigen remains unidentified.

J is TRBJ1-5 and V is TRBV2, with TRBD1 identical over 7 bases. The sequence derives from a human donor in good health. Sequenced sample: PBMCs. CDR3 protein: CASSQAEGANNQPQHF. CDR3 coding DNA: TGTGCCAGCAGCCAGGCGGAGGGGGCAAACAATCAGCCCCAGCATTTT.